A selection of T cell receptor beta chains follows, all from one sample in a study of shared clonotypes between healthy human individuals. TCRdb's table, derived via immunoSEQ multiplex PCR, lists solely in-frame clones and lacks some. The sample holds about 1,500,000 clones, roughly 95% seen once. The specimen was naive CD4+ T cells sorted from blood. These receptors were obtained from a man under 40 in good health. The CDR3 runs from the conserved cysteine through the conserved F or W. The order of the fields is D gene, clone size, J gene, V gene, CDR3 DNA, CDR3 protein. A D gene is named only where the DNA matches it firmly. Only some rows state a clone size, as once, few, many or a class for expanded clones.

TRBD1	NA	TRBJ1-5	TRBV7-9	TGTGCCAGCAGCTTAGGGGGACAGGGTAGCAATCAGCCCCAGCATTTT	CASSLGGQGSNQPQHF
TRBD2	NA	TRBJ2-1	TRBV9	TGTGCCAGCAGCGCCGTAGTTGGGACTAGCGGCGACAATGAGCAGTTCTTC	CASSAVVGTSGDNEQFF
NA	once	TRBJ2-7	TRBV19	TGTGCCAGTAGTATCAACAGGGGAGGCGAGCAGTACTTC	CASSINRGGEQYF
NA	NA	TRBJ2-7	TRBV7-9	TGTGCCAGCAGCTTAGCATTACAGGGAAACGAGCAGTACTTC	CASSLALQGNEQYF
TRBD1	NA	TRBJ2-1	TRBV5-1	TGCGCCAGCAGCGCCGGGACAGGGGGGTACAATGAGCAGTTCTTC	CASSAGTGGYNEQFF
TRBD2	NA	TRBJ2-1	TRBV7-2	TGTGCCAGCAGACCCCCGGGGCTAGCGGACTACAATGAGCAGTTCTTC	CASRPPGLADYNEQFF
NA	NA	TRBJ2-7	TRBV7-9	TGTGCCAGCAGCCCGTTGGGGGGCATCAACGAGCAGTACTTC	CASSPLGGINEQYF
NA	NA	TRBJ1-5	TRBV27	TGTGCCAGCAGTTCGAGGGGGTTTAGCAATCAGCCCCAGCATTTT	CASSSRGFSNQPQHF
NA	NA	TRBJ2-5	TRBV6-1	TGTGCCAGCAGTGCCTTAGAATTTAAGCAGGGGGGTCGTCAGACCCAGTACTTC	CASSALEFKQGGRQTQYF
NA	NA	TRBJ2-7	TRBV5-1	TGCGCCAGCAGCCCGGCCCCGTACTACGAGCAGTACTTC	CASSPAPYYEQYF
TRBD1	NA	TRBJ1-4	TRBV19	TGTGTCAGTAGTCCCGGACAGGGGGGCGGAAAACTGTTTTTT	CVSSPGQGGGKLFF
NA	NA	TRBJ2-5	TRBV6-6	TGTGCCAGCAGTTACTTGGGGACTCAAGAGACCCAGTACTTC	CASSYLGTQETQYF
TRBD1	NA	TRBJ1-5	TRBV10-3	TGTGCCATCAGTGAGTCCGCGGGACAGGGTCAGCCCCAGCATTTT	CAISESAGQGQPQHF
NA	NA	TRBJ2-1	TRBV5-8	TGTGCCAGCAGCTTGGGTAACGGGATCGGCAATGAGCAGTTCTTC	CASSLGNGIGNEQFF
NA	NA	TRBJ2-7	TRBV7-8	TGTGCCAGCAGCTTAACTGGCGGCACCGAGCAGTACTTC	CASSLTGGTEQYF
NA	NA	TRBJ2-7	TRBV6-1	TGTGCCAGCAGTGAAGCATGGGTGGGCTACGAGCAGTACTTC	CASSEAWVGYEQYF
NA	NA	TRBJ2-3	TRBV9	TGTGCCAGCAGCGTAGAGGGGATCACAGATACGCAGTATTTT	CASSVEGITDTQYF
TRBD1	once	TRBJ1-2	TRBV7-2	TGTGCCAGCGAACCTCTGGGACAGGGCTATGGCTACACCTTC	CASEPLGQGYGYTF
TRBD1	NA	TRBJ1-1	TRBV6-4	TGTGCCAGCATCCCAGGACAGGGAGACACTGAAGCTTTCTTT	CASIPGQGDTEAFF
NA	NA	TRBJ2-3	TRBV29-1	TGCAGCGCGCAGACTGCAGATACGCAGTATTTT	CSAQTADTQYF
NA	NA	TRBJ2-1	TRBV27	TGTGCCAGCAGTTTCAGTGGCGGGACAAATGAGCAGTTCTTC	CASSFSGGTNEQFF
NA	NA	TRBJ2-7	TRBV28	TGTGCCAGCAGTCGACAGGGAGGGTGGCGCGAGCAGTACTTC	CASSRQGGWREQYF
NA	NA	TRBJ2-7	TRBV6-5	TGTGCCAGCAGTTACTCGAGCCAGGTCGTCGAGCAGTACTTC	CASSYSSQVVEQYF
TRBD2	NA	TRBJ2-7	TRBV28	TGTGCCAGCATTAAAGCGGGGCTGAGCTCCTACGAGCAGTACTTC	CASIKAGLSSYEQYF
NA	NA	TRBJ2-1	TRBV29-1	TGCAGCGTAGAGAAAAGCTACAATGAGCAGTTCTTC	CSVEKSYNEQFF
NA	NA	TRBJ1-4	TRBV27	TGTGCCAGCAGTTTGGGCCTCGGGAGGGTGGATCGAGAAAAACTGTTTTTT	CASSLGLGRVDREKLFF
NA	once	TRBJ2-7	TRBV28	TGTGCCAGCAGTACTGGGTCCCCTTACGAGCAGTACTTC	CASSTGSPYEQYF
NA	NA	TRBJ2-5	TRBV7-8	TGTGCCAGCAGCTTAGGGCCATGGGAAGAGACCCAGTACTTC	CASSLGPWEETQYF
TRBD1	once	TRBJ1-5	TRBV2	TGTGCCAGCAGCGACAGGGATAGCAATCAGCCCCAGCATTTT	CASSDRDSNQPQHF
NA	NA	TRBJ2-3	TRBV18	TGTGCCAGCTCACCACGGGGAGCGGATAGGTTTGGAACAGATACGCAGTATTTT	CASSPRGADRFGTDTQYF
TRBD1	NA	TRBJ1-5	TRBV4-1	TGCGCCAGCAGCCGGGACAGGGGGTTGGGGAGCAATCAGCCCCAGCATTTT	CASSRDRGLGSNQPQHF
NA	NA	TRBJ2-1	TRBV5-1	TGCGCCAGCAGCTTGACCGGGACACAAGGCTACAATGAGCAGTTCTTC	CASSLTGTQGYNEQFF
NA	NA	TRBJ2-7	TRBV29-1	TGCAGTCCCTCATCAGGTTCCTACGAGCAGTACTTC	CSPSSGSYEQYF
NA	NA	TRBJ1-4	TRBV29-1	TGCAGCGGCGGGAATGCTGGAGAAAAACTGTTTTTT	CSGGNAGEKLFF
TRBD1	NA	TRBJ2-1	TRBV6-1	TGTGCCAGCAGTCCTGACAGGGCGGACAATGAGCAGTTCTTC	CASSPDRADNEQFF
NA	NA	TRBJ2-7	TRBV5-1	TGCGCCAGCAGCTTGCCGGAGGGGGCTTACGAGCAGTACTTC	CASSLPEGAYEQYF
TRBD2	NA	TRBJ2-7	TRBV19	TGTGCCAGTAGCGGACTAGCGGGAGTAGGGGAGCAGTACTTC	CASSGLAGVGEQYF
NA	NA	TRBJ1-5	TRBV19	TGTGCCAGTAGTATAGGTCCCACGGGCCAGCCCCAGCATTTT	CASSIGPTGQPQHF
TRBD1	NA	TRBJ2-2	TRBV10-2	TGCGCCAGCAGATGGACAGGGGAGACCACCGGGGAGCTGTTTTTT	CASRWTGETTGELFF
TRBD2	NA	TRBJ2-5	TRBV7-8	TGTGCCAGCAGCTCTAGCGGGAGGAAGACCCAGTACTTC	CASSSSGRKTQYF
TRBD2	NA	TRBJ2-7	TRBV10-3	TGTGCCATCAGATTGGCGACTAGCGGGAGGGCCATCTACGAGCAGTACTTC	CAIRLATSGRAIYEQYF
TRBD1	once	TRBJ1-2	TRBV5-4	TGTGCCAGCAGCATTCCGACAGGGACCATAGCTAACTATGGCTACACCTTC	CASSIPTGTIANYGYTF
TRBD1	NA	TRBJ2-3	TRBV28	TGTGCCAGCAGTTCCAGGACAGGGAGAGTCACAGATACGCAGTATTTT	CASSSRTGRVTDTQYF
NA	NA	TRBJ1-4	TRBV27	TGTGCCAGCAGTATGGGGGGAATGAGCGCTCCTAATGAAAAACTGTTTTTT	CASSMGGMSAPNEKLFF
TRBD2	NA	TRBJ2-1	TRBV27	TGTGCCAGCAGTTTCCGGAGGACTAGCGGGAGTAAATATGAGCAGTTCTTC	CASSFRRTSGSKYEQFF
TRBD1	NA	TRBJ1-1	TRBV2	TGTGCCAGCAGTGAATGGTCAGGGGGCTTTCGGGACACTGAAGCTTTCTTT	CASSEWSGGFRDTEAFF
NA	NA	TRBJ2-7	TRBV4-3	TGCGCCAGCAGCCAAGAAGCGCGGCCACACTACGAGCAGTACTTC	CASSQEARPHYEQYF